This entry lists 20 T cell receptor beta chains sequenced from one sample in a study of technical replicates of blood from a handful of donors. This table comes from immunoSEQ multiplex PCR, and its TCRdb copy is limited to in-frame clones, with some not included. The sample lists 65,000 to 80,000 clones, nearly 95% occurring once. Sequenced input: T cells isolated from PBMCs. The receptors stem from a human donor in good health.

The chain is built from TRBV2 and TRBJ1-5; 11 bases align to TRBD1. V gave up 4 bases and J gave up 8 bases; unmatched junction bases: 7. The CDR3 is made up of 15 amino acids. Per the germline V gene, CDR1 is SNHLY and CDR2 is FYNNEI. For the CDR3, the DNA is TGTGCCAGCAGTGGGACAGGGGGCGCAACCGAGCCCCAGCATTTT. Its translation: CASSGTGGATEPQHF. Supplemented by reference TRBV2 and TRBJ1-5, the full variable domain reads EPEVTQTPSHQVTQMGQEVILRCVPISNHLYFYWYRQILGQKVEFLVSFYNNEISEKSEIFDDQFSVERPDGSNFTLKIRSTKLEDSAMYFCASSGTGGATEPQHFGDGTRLSIL.

The chain has TRBV11-2 and TRBJ2-7; TRBD1 agrees at 7 bases. The CDR3 is made up of 14 amino acids. The germline CDR1 and CDR2 sequences are SGHAT and FQNNGV. The trim removed 3 bases at V and 0 bases at J, leaving 2 bases unmatched. This CDR3 reads CASSFRGSSYEQYF. Here the CDR3 DNA reads TGTGCCAGCAGCTTCAGGGGGAGCTCCTACGAGCAGTACTTC.

This clone has just one count. The chain couples TRBV27 to TRBJ2-7, with 10 nucleotides matching TRBD2. This CDR3 has 15 amino acids. The V segment lost 2 bases and the J segment 3 bases; nucleotides outside the gene matches: 4. CDR1 and CDR2 from the germline V gene are MNHEY and SMNVEV (reference sequence). As DNA, the CDR3 is TGTGCCAGCAGTTTAGGGGCTAGCGGGGGCTACGAGCAGTACTTC. It yields the protein CASSLGASGGYEQYF.

This chain uses TRBV9 with TRBJ2-7; TRBD1 agrees at 8 bases. This CDR3 spans 14 amino acids. With V trimmed by 4 bases and J by 3 bases, 6 bases remained unmatched. Germline values: CDR1 SGDLS, CDR2 YYNGEE. The CDR3 region has the DNA TGTGCCAGCAGCCCCCGACAGGGGAACTACGAGCAGTACTTC. It encodes CASSPRQGNYEQYF. Complete variable domain (other parts from reference TRBV9 and TRBJ2-7): DSGVTQTPKHLITATGQRVTLRCSPRSGDLSVYWYQQSLDQGLQFLIQYYNGEERAKGNILERFSAQQFPDLHSELNLSSLELGDSALYFCASSPRQGNYEQYFGPGTRLTVT.

The chain carries TRBV27 and TRBJ1-1; no reliable D call. The CDR3 totals 13 residues. Germline V CDR1 and CDR2: MNHEY, SMNVEV (reference sequence). Trimming cost V 3 bases and J 5 bases, with 10 bases left between them. CDR3 bases: TGTGCCAGCAGTTTGGGAGGGTGGACTGAAGCTTTCTTT. This translates into CASSLGGWTEAFF.

The J gene is TRBJ2-1, the V gene TRBV2, with D maybe TRBD1 (5 bases). Looked up from germline, CDR1 is SNHLY and CDR2 is FYNNEI. This CDR3 contains 12 residues. The V gene lost 4 bases and the J gene lost 11 bases, with 12 bases spanning the gap. This CDR3 is CASSVLGEQQFF. CDR3 sequence (DNA): TGTGCCAGCAGTGTATTAGGGGAACAGCAGTTCTTC. Full variable domain (remainder filled in from reference TRBV2 and TRBJ2-1): EPEVTQTPSHQVTQMGQEVILRCVPISNHLYFYWYRQILGQKVEFLVSFYNNEISEKSEIFDDQFSVERPDGSNFTLKIRSTKLEDSAMYFCASSVLGEQQFFGPGTRLTVL.

The CDR3 sequence is CAWSRSGGTDTQYF. CDR3 DNA: TGTGCCTGGAGTAGGTCGGGAGGGACAGATACGCAGTATTTT. The rearrangement links TRBV30 to TRBJ2-3, with 8 bases matching TRBD2. The V segment lost 2 bases and the J segment 3 bases; nucleotides outside the gene matches: 4. CDR3 size: 14 residues. Per the germline V gene, CDR1 is GTSNPN and CDR2 is SVGIG (reference sequence).

The rearrangement joins TRBV7-2 to TRBJ1-2; D is perhaps TRBD1 (6 bases). CDR1 SGHTA and CDR2 FQGNSA come from the germline V gene. V gave up 5 bases and J gave up 4 bases, with 11 bases separating them. This CDR3 is built from 13 residues. The CDR3 DNA sequence: TGTGCCAGCAGCCTGGACAGCCTCTATGGCTACACCTTC. Encoded protein: CASSLDSLYGYTF.

V usage is TRBV6-6 and J usage is TRBJ2-3, with D maybe TRBD1 (6 bases). Looked up from germline, CDR1 is MNHNY and CDR2 is SVGAGI (reference sequence). V was trimmed by 7 bases and J by 5 bases, leaving 19 bases between them. The CDR3 length is 15 residues. The CDR3 nucleotides read TGTGCCAGCACCCGCCTACAGGGTGCACGAGATACGCAGTATTTT. Its protein is CASTRLQGARDTQYF.

The CDR3 coding sequence is TGTGCCAGCAGTCCTCAGCGGGATAGGGCCTACGAGCAGTACTTC. Its protein product is CASSPQRDRAYEQYF. This chain joins TRBV5-4 and TRBJ2-7; 7 positions match TRBD2. V lost 5 bases, J lost 2 bases, and 10 bases stayed unmatched. This CDR3 is 15 amino acids long. The V gene's germline CDR1 is SGHNT and CDR2 YYREEE (reference sequence).

V gene TRBV7-9 combines with J gene TRBJ1-5; D is unclear. The germline V and J ends were trimmed by 2 bases and 6 bases, with 8 bases remaining between them. CDR3 length equals 13 residues. The germline V gene encodes CDR1 SEHNR and CDR2 FQNEAQ (reference sequence). The CDR3 bases are TGTGCCAGCAGCTTACAGGAAGGTCAGCCCCAGCATTTT. Amino acid sequence: CASSLQEGQPQHF.

CDR3 amino acids: CASSFGDNEQFF. CDR3 DNA sequence: TGTGCCAGCAGCTTCGGGGATAATGAGCAGTTCTTC. The chain is built from TRBV7-9 and TRBJ2-1; maybe TRBD2 (5 bases). The V gene lost 3 bases and the J gene lost 7 bases, with 7 bases spanning the gap. This CDR3 region has 12 residues. Looked up from germline, CDR1 is SEHNR and CDR2 is FQNEAQ (reference sequence).

A remark on this clone: Other nucleotide sequences from this sample produce the same CDR3. The chain carries TRBV10-3 and TRBJ2-7, with D perhaps matching TRBD1 (6 bases). CDR1 is ENHRY, CDR2 SYGVKD, per germline. The CDR3 extends over 12 amino acids. Deletions cut 3 bases from V and 3 bases from J, with 6 bases between. CDR3: CAISEGGYEQYF. The CDR3 nucleotides read TGTGCCATCAGTGAAGGGGGCTACGAGCAGTACTTC.

The V gene is TRBV29-1, the J gene TRBJ2-2, with 9 bases lining up with TRBD2. The CDR3 is 15 residues long. V lost 6 bases and J lost 6; bases outside the gene matches: 11. Germline V gene data show CDR1 as SQVTM and CDR2 as ANQGSEA. CDR3 nucleotides: TGCAGCGTCCGGGGGGGGCTAGCGGGATCCGGGGAGCTGTTTTTT. Translating it yields CSVRGGLAGSGELFF.

The chain carries TRBV5-4 and TRBJ1-4; D gene unclear. From germline, CDR1 is SGHNT and CDR2 YYREEE (reference sequence). The CDR3 runs to 14 residues. Trimming cost V 2 bases and J 3 bases, with 8 bases left between them. The CDR3 loop is CASSFQMANEKLFF. CDR3 DNA: TGTGCCAGCAGCTTTCAGATGGCTAATGAAAAACTGTTTTTT.

This clone was seen just once. CDR3 sequence: CASSGGTGAQETQYF. The CDR3 DNA sequence: TGTGCCAGCAGCGGGGGGACAGGCGCCCAAGAGACCCAGTACTTC. The chain couples TRBV5-4 to TRBJ2-5; the match to TRBD1 covers 8 bases. This CDR3 is 15 amino acids long. Unmatched junction bases numbered 6, after V lost 4 bases and J lost 1 base. Germline values: CDR1 SGHNT, CDR2 YYREEE (reference sequence).

This chain connects TRBV6-5 to TRBJ2-7; possibly TRBD2 for D (5 bases). Germline V gene sequence: CDR1 MNHEY, CDR2 SVGAGI. The length of the CDR3 is 13 residues. V lost 8 bases and J lost 2, with 13 bases in between. CDR3 bases: TGTGCCAGCCTCCGCGAGGGAACCTACGAGCAGTACTTC. Translation: CASLREGTYEQYF.

The CDR3 reads CASSFEGGRAKEQFF. The CDR3 nucleotides read TGTGCCAGCAGCTTCGAAGGCGGGAGGGCCAAAGAGCAGTTCTTC. The J gene is TRBJ2-1, the V gene TRBV7-6; 9 nucleotides agree with TRBD2. With V trimmed by 3 bases and J by 10 bases, 10 bases remained unmatched. The CDR3 loop spans 15 amino acids. CDR1 is SGHVS and CDR2 is FNYEAQ in the germline V gene. The variable domain in full, completed from reference TRBV7-6 and TRBJ2-1, reads GAGVSQSPRYKVTKRGQDVALRCDPISGHVSLYWYRQALGQGPEFLTYFNYEAQQDKSGLPNDRFSAERPEGSISTLTIQRTEQRDSAMYRCASSFEGGRAKEQFFGPGTRLTVL.

The chain is built from TRBV5-1 and TRBJ2-1, with TRBD2 identical over 7 bases. The J segment lost 3 bases and the V segment lost 6 bases, leaving 12 bases of the junction unmatched. Germline assignment: CDR1 SGHRS and CDR2 YFSETQ. This CDR3 is 16 amino acids long. The CDR3 spells CASTNIWGGGYNEQFF. The CDR3 DNA follows: TGCGCCAGCACCAACATTTGGGGCGGGGGCTACAATGAGCAGTTCTTC.

V is TRBV28 and J is TRBJ1-1, with D possibly being TRBD1 (5 bases). Trimming stripped 1 base from V and 5 bases from J, with 8 bases between. CDR3 length equals 13 residues. Germline CDR1 reads MDHEN; CDR2 reads SYDVKM. CDR3 in DNA: TGTGCCAGCAGTTTATTAGGGGTTACTGAAGCTTTCTTT. This codes for CASSLLGVTEAFF.